This TCR beta chain was retrieved from a study of regulatory T cells in long-lasting Graves disease (dated by TCRdb to the early 2020s). About the full investigation: In the newly diagnosed Graves' disease group, patients had been taking antithyroid drugs for less than 3 months. This study used TCR sequencing and RNA sequencing of peripheral blood to compare persistent Graves' disease patients against newly diagnosed Graves' disease patients. The study was registered as a clinical trial and conducted in China. A total of about 35 samples underwent TCR sequencing: roughly 13 from persistent and roughly 20 from newly diagnosed Graves' disease patients.

What the research found in general, with its limitations: Compared with newly diagnosed patients, persistent Graves' disease patients had lower TCR Shannon entropy and fewer highly expanded clones, which suggests clonal expansion. The small sample size was acknowledged by the authors as a limitation that may reduce accuracy. Sequencing and analysis were limited to the TCR beta chain. Because the primary lesion, thyroid tissue, could not be accessed, the study looked at peripheral blood alone. Persistent disease showed preferential use of TRBV28, TRBJ1-2 and TRBJ2-5, whereas newly diagnosed disease favored TRBV20-1 and TRBJ2-1. Persistent patients shared more public clonotypes among themselves (around 2,700) than newly diagnosed patients did (more than 950).

The V end loses 3 bases and the J end loses 5 bases, and a stretch of 20 bases separates them. The CDR3 measures 17 amino acids from cysteine to phenylalanine. Of the read, only the CDR3 DNA is kept; its 51 bases are in frame from base 1. For CDR1 and CDR2, the germline V gene lists MNHNS and SASEGT. Details on this clonotype: It has no known antigen specificity. A far larger clone is one base from this, pointing to a likely read error.

The time point label for this specimen denotes: newly diagnosed GD, antithyroid drugs for less than 3 months. For both TCR sequencing and RNA sequencing, RNA was extracted from PBMCs using TRIzol. Graves' disease was diagnosed according to American Thyroid Association guidelines. Patients for the study were recruited at an endocrinology department in Xi'an, China. Each patient gave approximately 8.8 milliliters of peripheral blood, collected in an EDTA anticoagulant tube. Ficoll Paque Plus density gradient separation was used to isolate PBMCs, and no further T cell sorting was performed. An Agilent 2100 Bioanalyzer and agarose gel were used to check RNA quality, while a NanoDrop 2000 measured RNA concentration. The library was made by multiplex PCR. Sequencer: Illumina HiSeq 4000. CDR3 regions were amplified by Arm-PCR with iRepertoire HTBI primers to construct TCR beta libraries. PCR products were gel purified before sequencing. The published analysis was carried out like this. A total of fewer than 80 TRBV and about 13 TRBJ segments were identified across samples and were used for gene usage analysis of CDR3 amino acid clonotypes. Filtered high-quality paired reads were merged into contigs using COPE and FqMerger. BLAST was used to align contigs to IMGT TRBV, TRBD and TRBJ reference genes, with CDR3 defined following IMGT. Clonotypes above 0.1% frequency were classified as highly expanded clones. Repertoire diversity was measured by Shannon entropy, and V-J evenness by the Gini coefficient. A clonotype found in more than one individual was treated as public. TCRdb cleaned the public reads at Q25 with fastp, built clones with MiXCR and kept in-frame beta chains. Each record represents a unique CDR3 protein, reported with the most common genes and DNA among its rows. V and J calls and clone size were set by TCRdb, not the authors. The sample table lists 530,000 or so distinct CDR3 sequences, approximately 15% of them with a count of one. Together, the top ten hold 8.5% to 10% of the sample.

The data also belong to a second study, concerning T cells in Graves' hyperthyroidism and ophthalmopathy. As described in the second report: Stable Graves' hyperthyroidism was defined as no progression to ophthalmopathy during 18 months of follow-up. Hyperthyroidism patients were aged 18 to 65 years and newly diagnosed, with disease duration of less than 2 months. The study excluded patients with uncontrolled infections, other autoimmune diseases, pregnancy or lactation. Clinical symptoms, serum thyroxine and TRAb, thyroid ultrasound, and orbital computed tomography formed the basis for the diagnoses. The TCR CDR3 was subjected to a first round of RT-PCR using the HTBI primer set and the Qiagen OneStep RT-PCR kit. Most expanded thyroid clonotypes (frequency above 0.001) were also found in blood, which suggests that blood repertoires may mirror thyroid immune responses. Ophthalmopathy was separated from stable hyperthyroidism by a 13 V-J signature model, with 87.88% sensitivity and just over 81% specificity obtained in cross-validation and 80%/75% obtained in testing. In validation, progression to ophthalmopathy was predicted by the model with around 70% sensitivity and approximately 78% specificity, a median of about 6.8 months before onset. A discovery cohort of 95 to 100 patients, approximately 44 with Graves' ophthalmopathy and about 58 with stable Graves' hyperthyroidism, was used to find distinguishing TCR V-J signatures. Prospective prediction of ophthalmopathy was tested in an independent validation cohort consisting of about 20 hyperthyroidism patients and 15 or so patients who later progressed to ophthalmopathy. The 75 to 100 discovery patients were randomly divided into training and test sets at a 7:3 ratio. In roughly six Graves' hyperthyroidism patients, the study also compared T-cell repertoires from thyroid tissue with T-cell repertoires from blood. Following sampling, methimazole starting at 30 mg daily was given to hyperthyroidism patients, and high-dose intravenous methylprednisolone was given to ophthalmopathy patients. A second multiplex PCR round built the libraries, followed by size selection and purification. The libraries were sequenced on an Illumina HiSeq2000 using paired-end 100 bp reads. SOAPnuke was used to process the raw data, throwing out any read that contained adapters or uncalled bases, had a mean Phred below 15, or lacked an exact constant-primer or identifier match. COPE v1.2.5 was used to merge high-quality paired reads, and clonotypes were defined as unique nucleotide sequences. Clonotypes were aligned to IMGT TRBV, TRBD and TRBJ reference segments using MiTCR v1.1. Analysis was restricted to V-J combinations with a frequency above 0.0001, which covered just over 98% of repertoires. A TCS score was defined as the ratio of F50 (clonal expansion) to E x V (chaos), with BLOSUM62-based TCRdist applied between CDR3 peptides within each V-J. Welch's t-statistics and random forest reduced 514 V-J features to 13, which were used in a naive Bayes classifier (R e1071). Sample size was not statistically predetermined, and blinding of investigators to group allocation was not performed. The paper reports TCR Vbeta CDR3 sequencing of 140 or so peripheral blood samples: approximately 41 ophthalmopathy, approximately 74 hyperthyroidism and approximately 17 progressor patients.

The rearranged segments are TRBV6-1 and TRBJ2-1, with TRBD2 tentatively as D gene (6 bases match). This sample comprised peripheral blood mononuclear cells (PBMCs), obtained at new diagnosis, from a patient treated with antithyroid drugs. The sequence came from a man under 40 with Graves disease. Donor details come from another sample of the same person, matched by shared clones. The bases are TGTGCCAGCAGTGATTTGGACTCCGGGGGAATAGACAATGAGCAGTTCTTC. Its translation reads: CASSDLDSGGIDNEQFF.